This TCR beta chain was profiled in a study of T-cell reconstitution after alpha-beta-depleted transplantation in children. The germline CDR1 and CDR2 sequences are DFQATT and SNEGSKA (reference sequence). Unmatched junction bases numbered 12, after V lost 6 bases and J lost 4 bases. The CDR3 totals 14 residues. Unique molecular identifiers were built into the TCRbeta library. TCRdb reprocessed the PCR reads via MiXCR and lists one record per CDR3 protein. The sample carries 600,000 to 700,000 distinct CDR3 sequences, approximately 17% recorded once. This clonotype showed up many times. The chain links TRBV20-1 to TRBJ2-7, with 7 bases fitting TRBD1. The clonotype was recovered from a human donor who donated a stem cell graft to a child with acute myeloid leukemia. The input for sequencing was PBMCs from the stem cell graft donor, taken from the stem cell graft. The CDR3 region is CSAIPGLRGYEQYF. The CDR3 DNA follows: TGCAGTGCGATCCCCGGGCTCAGGGGGTACGAGCAGTACTTC.